The next 4 T cell receptor beta chains were all read from a single sample in a study of identical twins. Using its own MiXCR run on the 5' RACE reads, TCRdb lists one record per CDR3 protein. The sample shows under 300,000 distinct CDR3 sequences, 12% of them seen only once. This same sample was also part of a study on yellow fever vaccine responses in identical twins.

The sequencing sample was made of memory (CD45RO+) T cells sorted from blood. These TCRs come from a woman under 30 in good health.

The chain combines TRBV4-3 with TRBJ2-1, with D unclear. CDR1 and CDR2 (germline): LGHNA, YSLEER. Deletions cut 1 base from V and 4 bases from J, with 14 bases between. The CDR3 runs 16 residues. DNA of the CDR3: TGCGCCAGCAGCCAAGGACGGGCAGCAACATACAATGAGCAGTTCTTC. This gives the protein CASSQGRAATYNEQFF.

V is TRBV7-9 and J is TRBJ1-6; D is possibly TRBD1 (6 bases). Germline lookup yields CDR1 SEHNR and CDR2 FQNEAQ (reference sequence). This CDR3 comprises 12 residues. Trimming took off 5 bases at V and 14 bases at J, with 13 bases between the two ends. In DNA, the CDR3 is TGTGCCAGCAGCGCGAACAGGGCTACCCTCCACTTT. Residues: CASSANRATLHF.

This clonotype has more than one count but fewer than ten. V gene TRBV28 combines with J gene TRBJ2-5; D remains unclear. Germline CDR1 is MDHEN and CDR2 is SYDVKM. V gave up 5 bases and J gave up 5 bases, with 9 bases separating them. CDR3 length: 12 residues. CDR3 sequence (DNA): TGTGCCAGCAGTCAAAGGGCTGAGACCCAGTACTTC. Translated, it gives CASSQRAETQYF.

This clonotype was seen a few times. The chain is built from TRBV24-1 and TRBJ1-1; no reliable D call. From germline, CDR1 is KGHDR and CDR2 SFDVKD. V shed 2 bases and J shed 5 bases, with 2 bases lying between them. The CDR3 has 11 residues. The CDR3 spells CATSDSTEAFF. CDR3 in DNA: TGTGCCACCAGTGATTCGACTGAAGCTTTCTTT.